These 2 T cell receptor beta chains originate from one sample sequenced in a study of shared clonotypes between healthy human individuals. Using immunoSEQ multiplex PCR, the repertoire was profiled, and TCRdb retains in-frame clones only, with some absent. The data hold about 2.4 million clones, with roughly 93% observed a single time. The sequenced sample was naive CD4+ T cells from PBMCs. Specified subset: CD45RA+ positively selected. The receptors derive from a man aged 18-30 years in good health. Some clones in this sample may be carry-over from other donors' samples.

The chain carries TRBV9 and TRBJ1-4; D uncertain. Germline-derived CDR1 and CDR2 are SGDLS and YYNGEE. The CDR3 runs to 12 residues. Between the trimmed V and J ends, which lost 10 bases and 4 bases, there was a span of 11 bases. The CDR3, as DNA: TGTGCCCGTGGGTGGGTTAATGAAAAACTGTTTTTT. Encoded protein: CARGWVNEKLFF.

The CDR3 region is CASRDSGTKYEQYF. The CDR3 DNA is TGTGCCAGCAGGGACTCTGGGACCAAGTACGAGCAGTACTTC. The rearrangement joins TRBV28 to TRBJ2-7; D is possibly TRBD1 or TRBD2 (5 bases each). Per the germline V gene, CDR1 is MDHEN and CDR2 is SYDVKM. CDR3 length equals 14 residues. V lost 6 bases to trimming and J lost 4 bases, with 16 bases between them.